The clone carrying this TCR beta chain was recorded a few times. Its antigen remains unidentified. Per the germline V gene, CDR1 is SEHNR and CDR2 is FQNEAQ (reference sequence). V dropped 2 bases and J dropped 7; count of bases not matched to a gene: 10. The CDR3 covers 16 residues. This record comes from a study of blood T cells in healthy people across ages. Findings of the study overall: TCR beta diversity tracked closely with naive T cell percentage.

For the second PCR, which ran for roughly 7 to 11 cycles, a sample-barcoded 5' primer and a J-beta primer mix were used. TCRdb re-derived calls from the 5' RACE reads in MiXCR, one entry per CDR3 protein. Here the sample spans roughly 1,700,000 distinct CDR3 sequences, 25% to 30% being singletons. The gene calls are TRBV7-9 and TRBJ2-7, with TRBD2 matching over 11 bases. Specimen: blood. The TCR sequence derives from a woman under 40 in good health. The CDR3 region is CASSLTLAGGPGEQYF. CDR3 nucleotides: TGTGCCAGCAGCTTAACCTTAGCGGGAGGGCCCGGGGAGCAGTACTTC.